Below are 28 T cell receptor beta chains sequenced from a single sample in a study of blood T cell repertoires in COVID-19. The protocol was immunoSEQ multiplex PCR, while the TCRdb copy is restricted to in-frame clones and leaves out a portion. The sample yields hundreds of thousands of clones, around 88% seen once. Sequencing was carried out using PBMCs or T cells enriched from blood (not recorded which). All receptors derive from a woman between 50 and 59 years old with acute COVID-19.

V usage is TRBV6-2 or TRBV6-3 and J usage is TRBJ2-1; 7 bases agree with TRBD2. The CDR3 has 15 amino acids. CDR1 and CDR2 from the germline V gene are MNHEY and SVGEGT. Trimming took 4 bases from V and 0 from J; bases not matched to a gene: 3. The CDR3 sequence: CASSLLASSYNEQFF. CDR3 coding DNA: TGTGCCAGCAGTTTACTAGCGAGCTCCTACAATGAGCAGTTCTTC.

This chain joins TRBV7-8 and TRBJ2-5; TRBD2 aligns across 13 bases. Germline loops: CDR1 SGHVS, CDR2 FQNEAQ. The trim removed 1 base at V and 2 bases at J, leaving 7 bases unmatched. The CDR3 totals 18 residues. The CDR3 loop reads CASSLGTSGRAEQETQYF. CDR3 coding DNA: TGTGCCAGCAGCTTAGGGACTAGCGGGAGAGCTGAACAAGAGACCCAGTACTTC.

The rearrangement links TRBV5-6 to TRBJ1-2, with D uncertain. The CDR3 runs to 15 residues. Germline CDR1 and CDR2: SGHDT and YYEEEE. V dropped 3 bases and J dropped 4 bases, with 16 bases sitting between them. The CDR3 region has the DNA TGTGCCAGCAGCTCCATCGGGAAGGACCTCTATGGCTACACCTTC. Translating it yields CASSSIGKDLYGYTF.

This sequence joins TRBV10-3 and TRBJ2-7; TRBD2 aligns across 10 bases. The CDR3 has 15 residues. V was clipped by 2 bases and J by 1 base; unmatched bases: 2. Germline loops: CDR1 ENHRY, CDR2 SYGVKD. As DNA, the CDR3 is TGTGCCATCAGTGAGCTAGCGGGAGATTCCTACGAGCAGTACTTC. This sequence encodes CAISELAGDSYEQYF.

V gene TRBV9 combines with J gene TRBJ2-7; D might be TRBD2 (5 bases). Trimming pared 0 bases from V and 1 base from J, leaving 11 bases between. Germline-derived CDR1 and CDR2 are SGDLS and YYNGEE. This CDR3 spans 15 amino acids. CDR3 coding DNA: TGTGCCAGCAGCGTAGACGGTAGCGTTTCCTACGAGCAGTACTTC. It codes for CASSVDGSVSYEQYF. Drawing the rest from reference TRBV9 and TRBJ2-7, the complete variable domain is DSGVTQTPKHLITATGQRVTLRCSPRSGDLSVYWYQQSLDQGLQFLIQYYNGEERAKGNILERFSAQQFPDLHSELNLSSLELGDSALYFCASSVDGSVSYEQYFGPGTRLTVT.

This rearrangement joins TRBV23-1 to TRBJ2-7; the match to TRBD2 covers 7 bases. TRBV23-1 is noted as an ORF with a role that remains uncertain. Trimming removed 5 bases from V and 5 bases from J; junction bases left unmatched: 15. The CDR3 is 16 amino acids. This chain's CDR3 is CASSSTSNGGFNEQYF. CDR3 DNA sequence: TGCGCCAGCAGTTCCACCTCCAACGGGGGGTTTAACGAGCAGTACTTC.

This clone has only a few counts. The chain employs TRBV7-9 and TRBJ1-3; 8 bases are a match to TRBD1. The CDR3 is 13 amino acids. CDR1 is SEHNR and CDR2 is FQNEAQ in the germline V gene (reference sequence). CDR3 nucleotide sequence: TGTGGCACGGACAGGGACTCTGGAAACACCATATATTTT. Protein: CGTDRDSGNTIYF. Full variable domain (remainder filled in from reference TRBV7-9 and TRBJ1-3): DTGVSQNPRHKITKRGQNVTFRCDPISEHNRLYWYRQTLGQGPEFLTYFQNEAQLEKSRLLSDRFSAERPKGSFSTLEIQRTEQGDSAMYLCGTDRDSGNTIYFGEGSWLTVV.

The V and J genes are TRBV3-1 (or the pseudogene TRBV3-2) and TRBJ1-4; no definite D call. The germline CDR1 and CDR2 sequences are LGHDT and YNNKEL (reference sequence). The CDR3 runs to 14 residues. V was shortened by 3 bases and J by 14 bases, with 19 bases between the two germline ends. The CDR3: CASSHLGRDQRLFF. The CDR3 bases are TGTGCCAGCAGCCACCTGGGGAGGGATCAAAGGCTGTTTTTT.

The rearrangement links TRBV27 to TRBJ1-6, with D unresolved. Trimming shortened V by 5 bases and J by 6 bases, and 17 bases separated the two germline ends. CDR3 length: 16 residues. CDR1 MNHEY and CDR2 SMNVEV come from the germline V gene (reference sequence). The CDR3 here is CASSPHQTATNSPLHF. The CDR3 region has the DNA TGTGCCAGCAGTCCACACCAAACAGCTACTAATTCACCCCTCCACTTT.

The chain recombines TRBV11-2 with TRBJ1-1; 7 nucleotides match TRBD1. This CDR3 has 16 amino acids. Germline lookup yields CDR1 SGHAT and CDR2 FQNNGV. Trimming removed 5 bases from V and 0 bases from J; junction bases left unmatched: 9. CDR3 region: CASSKRTGAMNTEAFF. In nucleotides, the CDR3 is TGTGCCAGCAGCAAAAGGACAGGCGCAATGAACACTGAAGCTTTCTTT. The full variable domain, with the rest looked up from reference TRBV11-2 and TRBJ1-1, is EAGVAQSPRYKIIEKRQSVAFWCNPISGHATLYWYQQILGQGPKLLIQFQNNGVVDDSQLPKDRFSAERLKGVDSTLKIQPAKLEDSAVYLCASSKRTGAMNTEAFFGQGTRLTVV.

The chain links TRBV7-2 to TRBJ2-3; no clear D. The germline V and J ends were trimmed by 2 bases and 3 bases, with 9 bases remaining between them. The CDR3 contains 14 residues. Germline CDR1 and CDR2: SGHTA and FQGNSA. In DNA, the CDR3 is TGTGCCAGCAGCTTATCCGGAGTAACAGATACGCAGTATTTT. Protein sequence: CASSLSGVTDTQYF.

The chain has TRBV5-5 and TRBJ1-1; 8 bases map to TRBD1. Germline CDR1 SGHKS, CDR2 YYEKEE (reference sequence). After removal of 4 bases from V and 1 base from J, the junction contained 12 bases not matched to a gene. The CDR3 extends over 17 amino acids. CDR3 in DNA: TGTGCCAGCAGCCGAGCGCCCACAGGGGGGGGGAACACTGAAGCTTTCTTT. This codes for CASSRAPTGGGNTEAFF. The whole variable domain, remainder taken from reference TRBV5-5 and TRBJ1-1, is DAGVTQSPTHLIKTRGQQVTLRCSPISGHKSVSWYQQVLGQGPQFIFQYYEKEERGRGNFPDRFSARQFPNYSSELNVNALLLGDSALYLCASSRAPTGGGNTEAFFGQGTRLTVV.

This chain uses TRBV19 with TRBJ1-1, with TRBD1 matching 9 bases. V was pared by 2 bases and J by 0 bases, with 4 bases of the junction left unmatched. The CDR3 runs 16 residues. Germline assignment: CDR1 LNHDA and CDR2 SQIVND (reference sequence). The CDR3: CASSIPQGAMNTEAFF. The CDR3 DNA reads as TGTGCCAGTAGTATACCACAGGGGGCGATGAACACTGAAGCTTTCTTT.

The chain recombines TRBV3-1 (or the pseudogene TRBV3-2) with TRBJ2-3; 8 bases line up with TRBD2. Looked up from germline, CDR1 is LGHDT and CDR2 is YNNKEL (reference sequence). The CDR3 sequence is 17 residues long. Trimming took 7 bases from V and 0 from J; bases not matched to a gene: 12. DNA for the CDR3: TGTGCCAGCACCCCAAGGTTTGGCGGGGGGAGCACAGATACGCAGTATTTT. Protein product: CASTPRFGGGSTDTQYF.

The chain has TRBV15 and TRBJ2-1; 8 bases are a match to TRBD1. This CDR3 has 15 residues. The germline V gene encodes CDR1 LNHNV and CDR2 YYDKDF (reference sequence). The trim removed 5 bases at V and 5 bases at J, leaving 8 bases unmatched. CDR3 in amino acids: CATSRDRGVNNEQFF. CDR3 sequence (DNA): TGTGCCACCAGCCGCGACAGGGGAGTAAACAATGAGCAGTTCTTC. The full variable domain, in which reference TRBV15 and TRBJ2-1 provide the parts outside the CDR3, is DAMVIQNPRYQVTQFGKPVTLSCSQTLNHNVMYWYQQKSSQAPKLLFHYYDKDFNNEADTPDNFQSRRPNTSFCFLDIRSPGLGDTAMYLCATSRDRGVNNEQFFGPGTRLTVL.

This chain uses TRBV2 with TRBJ1-6; D gene unclear. V dropped 3 bases and J dropped 7 bases, with 13 bases sitting between them. Germline values: CDR1 SNHLY, CDR2 FYNNEI. The CDR3 sequence is 15 residues long. The CDR3 DNA sequence: TGTGCCAGCAGTGAGACGGAGAGTACCAATTCACCCCTCCACTTT. Its protein is CASSETESTNSPLHF.

The chain carries TRBV6-5 and TRBJ2-7; D gene uncertain. V lost 8 bases and J 6 bases, leaving 11 bases between the germline ends. Germline lookup yields CDR1 MNHEY and CDR2 SVGAGI. CDR3 length equals 11 residues. This CDR3 is CASGRVPEQYF. The CDR3, as DNA: TGTGCCAGCGGTCGGGTCCCCGAGCAGTACTTC.

V is TRBV3-1 (or the pseudogene TRBV3-2) and J is TRBJ2-5; 7 bases fit TRBD2. There are 15 residues in the CDR3. V was pared by 4 bases and J by 5 bases, with 10 bases of the junction left unmatched. Germline values: CDR1 LGHDT, CDR2 YNNKEL (reference sequence). The CDR3 region has the DNA TGTGCCAGCAGCCGGAGAGGGGCGGGAGACGAGACCCAGTACTTC. Amino acids: CASSRRGAGDETQYF.

The chain joins TRBV5-4 to TRBJ2-1; no clear D. The CDR3 runs to 12 residues. Germline-derived CDR1 and CDR2 are SGHNT and YYREEE (reference sequence). With 6 bases removed from V and 6 bases from J, the gap between germline ends came to 10 bases. CDR3 nucleotide sequence: TGTGCCAGCAAGCGAGGATCCAATGAGCAGTTCTTC. Translated: CASKRGSNEQFF.

This chain joins TRBV7-8 and TRBJ1-2; no clear D gene. From germline, CDR1 is SGHVS and CDR2 FQNEAQ. The CDR3 is made up of 11 amino acids. V lost 3 bases to trimming and J lost 4 bases, with 3 bases between them. The CDR3 here is CASSFGYGYTF. The CDR3 DNA is TGTGCCAGCAGCTTCGGCTATGGCTACACCTTC.

The genes are TRBV6-2 or TRBV6-3 and TRBJ1-1; D possibly corresponds to TRBD1 (5 bases). Germline CDR1 reads MNHEY; CDR2 reads SVGEGT. With 6 bases removed from V and 1 base from J, the gap between germline ends came to 12 bases. This CDR3 has 14 residues. This CDR3 reads CASRPNQGNTEAFF. CDR3 nucleotides: TGTGCCAGCAGGCCTAATCAGGGGAACACTGAAGCTTTCTTT.

The chain carries TRBV4-3 and TRBJ2-7, with 9 bases matching TRBD2. The CDR3 spans 15 residues. J lost 4 bases, V lost 0 bases, and 4 bases had no gene match. Germline CDR1 and CDR2: LGHNA and YSLEER. The CDR3 DNA is TGCGCCAGCAGCCAAGAGCTAGCGGGAATATACGAGCAGTACTTC. Translating gives CASSQELAGIYEQYF.

This rearrangement joins TRBV6-2 or TRBV6-3 to TRBJ2-1; 9 bases agree with TRBD2. CDR3 length: 16 residues. V shed 4 bases and J 4 bases; nucleotides not matched to a gene: 8. From germline, CDR1 is MNHEY and CDR2 SVGEGT. This CDR3 reads CASSSGRREGYNEQFF. The CDR3, as DNA: TGTGCCAGCAGTTCTGGGAGGCGGGAGGGATACAATGAGCAGTTCTTC.

This chain links TRBV27 with TRBJ2-7; no firm D call. Trimming left V 5 bases short and J 0 bases short, with 8 bases between. The V gene's germline CDR1 is MNHEY and CDR2 SMNVEV (reference sequence). The CDR3 totals 13 residues. This CDR3 reads CASSRRNSYEQYF. The CDR3 DNA reads TGTGCCAGCAGTCGCAGGAACTCCTACGAGCAGTACTTC.

The J gene is TRBJ2-4, the V gene TRBV18; D possibly corresponds to TRBD1 (6 bases). Trimming pared 0 bases from V and 8 bases from J, leaving 14 bases between. Looked up from germline, CDR1 is KGHSH and CDR2 is LQKENI. The CDR3 totals 15 residues. As DNA, the CDR3 is TGTGCCAGCTCACCACCTTCAGGGGTGGGGGACATTCAGTACTTC. This encodes CASSPPSGVGDIQYF.

V is TRBV15 and J is TRBJ2-3, with 10 bases that match TRBD2. Germline V lookup: CDR1 LNHNV, CDR2 YYDKDF (reference sequence). The CDR3 loop spans 16 amino acids. Unmatched junction bases numbered 4, after V lost 4 bases and J lost 0 bases. CDR3 nucleotides: TGTGCCACCAGCAAAGGACTAGCGGTGAGCACAGATACGCAGTATTTT. Protein: CATSKGLAVSTDTQYF.

The chain links TRBV7-2 to TRBJ2-7, with 11 bases aligning to TRBD2. The CDR3 has 18 amino acids. The J segment lost 7 bases and the V segment lost 3 bases, leaving 17 bases of the junction unmatched. Germline CDR1 SGHTA, CDR2 FQGNSA. In DNA form, the CDR3 reads TGTGCCAGCAGCTTGGCCTTAGCGGGAGGGAACCGGTTGGGGGAGCAGTACTTC. Its protein is CASSLALAGGNRLGEQYF.

The chain joins TRBV29-1 to TRBJ1-3; D may be TRBD1 (5 bases). V was shortened by 3 bases and J by 2 bases, with 11 bases between the two germline ends. The CDR3 totals 14 residues. Germline CDR1 is SQVTM and CDR2 is ANQGSEA. The DNA of the CDR3 is TGCAGCGTTGAGGGGCAGGCTACTGGAAACACCATATATTTT. Encoded protein: CSVEGQATGNTIYF.